Below are 31 T cell receptor beta chains sequenced from a single sample in a study of T cell repertoires in cytomegalovirus infection. Antigens of these TCRs are unknown. TCRdb independently ran MiXCR on the reads; one entry per CDR3 protein. The data contain approximately 910,000 distinct CDR3 sequences, 31% of them seen just once; the ten biggest clones take up 13%. The input for sequencing was cultured CD8+ T cells from PBMCs, taken from culture after CMV antigen stimulation. The receptors come from a human donor in good health (CMV status not recorded). Some clones in this sample may be carry-over from other donors' samples.

The chain is built from TRBV6-4 and TRBJ2-1; D unclear. The CDR3 has 14 amino acids. V lost 0 bases and J 9 bases, leaving 12 bases between the germline ends. Germline CDR1 and CDR2: MRHNA and SNTAGT. As DNA, the CDR3 is TGTGCCAGCAGTGACTCGAGACGGAAGGGTGAGCAGTTCTTC. Its translation: CASSDSRRKGEQFF.

Worth noting for this clonotype: A read error is possible here, since a much larger clone lies one base away. V is TRBV7-6 and J is TRBJ2-5; TRBD1 is a possible D gene (5 bases). Per the germline V gene, CDR1 is SGHVS and CDR2 is FNYEAQ. This CDR3 is 14 amino acids long. The CDR3: CATSFPGLAETQYF. The CDR3 nucleotides are TGTGCCACCAGCTTTCCAGGGTTGGCAGAGACCCAGTACTTC.

This rearrangement joins TRBV12-3 or TRBV12-4 to TRBJ2-5, with D possibly called TRBD1 or TRBD2 (5 bases each). The CDR3 spans 16 residues. V lost 6 bases and J lost 5, with 22 bases in between. CDR3: CASSHPGDGWGETQYF. The CDR3 DNA reads as TGTGCCAGCAGCCACCCTGGGGACGGCTGGGGGGAGACCCAGTACTTC.

This clonotype was found a few times. V and J are TRBV11-2 and TRBJ1-2, with D unclear. This CDR3 has 13 residues. V gave up 3 bases and J gave up 5 bases, with 10 bases separating them. Germline loops: CDR1 SGHAT, CDR2 FQNNGV. The DNA for the CDR3 is TGTGCCAGCAGCTTCTTTTCAGAATATGGCTACACCTTC. Protein product: CASSFFSEYGYTF.

This chain joins TRBV10-3 and TRBJ2-7; D is ambiguous. This CDR3 region has 19 residues. Germline V gene sequence: CDR1 ENHRY, CDR2 SYGVKD. V lost 1 base to trimming and J lost 3 bases, with 25 bases between them. The chain's CDR3 is CAISELRGQVSRERYEQYF. Here the CDR3 DNA reads TGTGCCATCAGTGAGTTGCGAGGTCAAGTAAGTAGAGAACGCTACGAGCAGTACTTC.

The chain carries TRBV5-5 and TRBJ1-4; D gene ambiguous. Germline assignment: CDR1 SGHKS and CDR2 YYEKEE (reference sequence). The CDR3 runs to 15 residues. Deletions cut 1 base from V and 7 bases from J, with 14 bases between. Written as DNA, the CDR3 is TGTGCCAGCAGCTTGCGGGCTATCTTCCTTGAAAAACTGTTTTTT. Residues: CASSLRAIFLEKLFF.

The chain joins TRBV27 to TRBJ1-5; TRBD1 matches 8 bases. The V gene's germline CDR1 is MNHEY and CDR2 SMNVEV (reference sequence). The CDR3 is 16 residues long. The ends lost 5 bases at V and 5 bases at J; junction bases unmatched: 11. CDR3 nucleotide sequence: TGTGCCAGCAGTCCCCGGACAGGGAGAAGTGATCAGCCCCAGCATTTT. It codes for CASSPRTGRSDQPQHF.

The J gene is TRBJ1-1, the V gene TRBV9; the D gene is possibly TRBD1 (5 bases). Trimming left V 4 bases short and J 8 bases short, with 21 bases between. This CDR3 contains 15 residues. Germline CDR1 SGDLS, CDR2 YYNGEE. The CDR3 is CASSLRQSQRPEAFF. In DNA, the CDR3 is TGTGCCAGCAGCCTAAGACAGTCCCAGCGCCCGGAAGCTTTCTTT.

The V call is TRBV7-9, the J call TRBJ2-3; D is tentatively TRBD1 or TRBD2 (6 bases each). Trimming cost V 4 bases and J 6 bases, with 17 bases left between them. The germline V gene has CDR1 SEHNR and CDR2 FQNEAQ (reference sequence). The CDR3 totals 15 residues. Here the CDR3 reads CASSSLGGPYDTQYF. CDR3 coding DNA: TGTGCCAGCAGCTCCCTAGGGGGGCCCTACGATACGCAGTATTTT.

This clonotype was observed a few times. This chain uses TRBV6-2 or TRBV6-3 with TRBJ2-7; TRBD1 matches 7 bases. The CDR3 length is 12 residues. V shed 2 bases, J shed 11 bases, and the junction held 6 bases outside the gene matches. The germline V gene encodes CDR1 MNHEY and CDR2 SVGEGT. For the CDR3, the DNA is TGTGCCAGCAGTTACGACAGGGATTTGAAGTACGTC. The encoded protein is CASSYDRDLKYV.

In its sample, this clonotype was seen a few times. V and J are TRBV4-3 and TRBJ2-5, with D hard to call. The V gene's germline CDR1 is LGHNA and CDR2 YSLEER. The CDR3 is 13 amino acids. Trimming stripped 3 bases from V and 6 bases from J, with 11 bases between. The CDR3 is CASSQGLAKTQYF. The CDR3 nucleotides read TGCGCCAGCAGCCAGGGGTTAGCCAAGACCCAGTACTTC.

The chain carries TRBV20-1 and TRBJ2-5, with D uncertain. The CDR3 runs to 14 residues. Germline-derived CDR1 and CDR2 are DFQATT and SNEGSKA (reference sequence). Trimming took off 0 bases at V and 1 base at J, with 9 bases between the two ends. CDR3 amino acids: CSARDFEAQETQYF. CDR3 nucleotide sequence: TGCAGTGCTAGAGATTTTGAGGCCCAAGAGACCCAGTACTTC.

As for this clonotype: An end of the junction does not agree with germline; a read error may underlie this. The genes are TRBV7-6 and TRBJ2-1, with 9 bases identical to TRBD1. This CDR3 region has 15 residues. CDR1 is SGHVS, CDR2 FNYEAQ, per germline. The CDR3 DNA follows: TGTGTCAGCACCAGGGGGACAGGGAGATACAATGAGCAGTTCTTC. Translated: CVSTRGTGRYNEQFF.

The V and J genes are TRBV19 and TRBJ1-6; weak D call: TRBD1 (5 bases). Germline CDR1 is LNHDA and CDR2 is SQIVND (reference sequence). The V end was cut by 8 bases, the J end by 6 bases, with 11 bases between. The CDR3 contains 13 residues. The CDR3: CASRQPSNSPLHF. The CDR3 coding sequence is TGTGCCAGTCGACAGCCAAGTAATTCACCCCTCCACTTT.

The gene calls are TRBV2 and TRBJ2-3, with 11 bases lining up with TRBD1. The ends lost 9 bases at V and 2 bases at J; junction bases unmatched: 4. Germline CDR1 reads SNHLY; CDR2 reads FYNNEI. The CDR3 extends over 14 amino acids. CDR3 sequence reads: CAREGQGVTDTQYF. The CDR3 nucleotides read TGTGCCAGGGAGGGACAGGGGGTCACAGATACGCAGTATTTT.

V usage is TRBV5-1 and J usage is TRBJ1-1; the D is unclear. Between the trimmed V and J ends, which lost 6 bases and 4 bases, there was a span of 13 bases. Germline V gene sequence: CDR1 SGHRS, CDR2 YFSETQ. The length of the CDR3 is 13 residues. CDR3 sequence (DNA): TGCGCCAGCACCCAAGGGAAAGTCACTGAAGCTTTCTTT. This encodes CASTQGKVTEAFF.

V usage is TRBV6-5 and J usage is TRBJ2-2; no reliable D call. The V gene lost 2 bases and the J gene lost 1 base, with 14 bases spanning the gap. CDR3 length: 17 residues. Germline values: CDR1 MNHEY, CDR2 SVGAGI. In DNA, the CDR3 is TGTGCCAGCAGTTACATTGCGCCTTGGGAGAACACCGGGGAGCTGTTTTTT. This encodes CASSYIAPWENTGELFF.

V gene TRBV7-2 combines with J gene TRBJ1-4; TRBD1 agrees at 7 bases. Germline CDR1 and CDR2: SGHTA and FQGNSA. V was clipped by 2 bases and J by 4 bases; unmatched bases: 4. The CDR3 is 15 amino acids. The CDR3 bases are TGTGCCAGCAGCTTAATCGGGGACAGTAATGAAAAACTGTTTTTT. Its protein is CASSLIGDSNEKLFF. The full variable domain, in which reference TRBV7-2 and TRBJ1-4 provide the parts outside the CDR3, is GAGVSQSPSNKVTEKGKDVELRCDPISGHTALYWYRQSLGQGLEFLIYFQGNSAPDKSGLPSDRFSAERTGGSVSTLTIQRTQQEDSAVYLCASSLIGDSNEKLFFGSGTQLSVL.

This clonotype has a handful of counts. The chain is built from TRBV12-3 or TRBV12-4 and TRBJ1-1; 7 nucleotides line up with TRBD1. This CDR3 has 15 residues. V lost 6 bases, J lost 4 bases, and 11 bases stayed unmatched. The CDR3 protein is CASRRLPGGSTEAFF. DNA of the CDR3: TGTGCCAGCAGACGCCTCCCAGGGGGAAGCACTGAAGCTTTCTTT.

The chain carries TRBV2 and TRBJ1-2; D is uncertain. This CDR3 region has 13 residues. V shed 5 bases and J shed 6 bases, with 13 bases lying between them. CDR1 and CDR2 (germline): SNHLY, FYNNEI. DNA of the CDR3: TGTGCCAGCAGTCCGTTCGTTCCCGATGGCTACACCTTC. Translating gives CASSPFVPDGYTF.

This clonotype was counted only a few times. J is TRBJ1-4 and V is TRBV20-1; 10 bases map to TRBD1. The germline V gene has CDR1 DFQATT and CDR2 SNEGSKA (reference sequence). J lost 6 bases, V lost 0 bases, and 4 bases had no gene match. This CDR3 region has 15 residues. DNA for the CDR3: TGCAGTGCTAGAGATCGACAGGGGGCGGATGAAAAACTGTTTTTT. This encodes CSARDRQGADEKLFF.

This clonotype was observed a handful of times. The gene calls are TRBV6-1 and TRBJ2-7, with TRBD2 matching 12 bases. The CDR3 has 15 amino acids. CDR1 MNHNS and CDR2 SASEGT come from the germline V gene. The junction had 4 bases not matched to a gene; V was cut back by 4 bases and J by 3 bases. CDR3 amino acids: CASSVWTSGDYEQYV. The DNA of the CDR3 is TGTGCCAGCAGTGTCTGGACTAGCGGGGACTACGAGCAGTACGTC.

The rearrangement links TRBV5-5 to TRBJ2-2, with 7 bases fitting TRBD1. The CDR3 sequence is 16 residues long. V dropped 5 bases and J dropped 0; count of bases not matched to a gene: 7. CDR1 and CDR2 from the germline V gene are SGHKS and YYEKEE (reference sequence). CDR3 protein: CASSRGTESNTGELFF. Written as DNA, the CDR3 is TGTGCCAGCAGTCGTGGGACAGAGTCGAACACCGGGGAGCTGTTTTTT.

This clonotype was counted only a few times. This chain connects TRBV6-1 to TRBJ1-4; D ambiguous. V lost 1 base and J lost 7, with 7 bases in between. Germline lookup yields CDR1 MNHNS and CDR2 SASEGT. CDR3 length equals 13 residues. Here the CDR3 DNA reads TGTGCCAGCAGTGAAGTATGGGGTGAAAAACTGTTTTTT. This translates into CASSEVWGEKLFF.

The V gene is TRBV27, the J gene TRBJ1-2; D call uncertain. Trimming shortened V by 5 bases and J by 0 bases, and 22 bases separated the two germline ends. CDR1 MNHEY and CDR2 SMNVEV come from the germline V gene (reference sequence). The CDR3 covers 18 residues. The CDR3 loop reads CASSHLTASPPSNYGYTF. In DNA form, the CDR3 reads TGTGCCAGCAGTCACCTTACAGCATCCCCCCCCTCTAACTATGGCTACACCTTC.

This clonotype was seen just once. The rearrangement links TRBV6-6 to TRBJ2-6; 9 bases are shared with TRBD1. Germline loops: CDR1 MNHNY, CDR2 SVGAGI (reference sequence). CDR3 length: 17 residues. The junction had 9 bases not matched to a gene; V was cut back by 5 bases and J by 4 bases. In DNA, the CDR3 is TGTGCCAGCAGTGAGTGGGGACAGGGCACCGGGGCCAACGTCCTGACTTTC. This translates into CASSEWGQGTGANVLTF.

The chain is built from TRBV19 and TRBJ1-1; D might be TRBD1 (6 bases). The CDR3 has 19 residues. Per the germline V gene, CDR1 is LNHDA and CDR2 is SQIVND (reference sequence). The V end was cut by 5 bases, the J end by 0 bases, with 25 bases between. CDR3 DNA: TGTGCCAGTAGTTCCCCTCGAGGGGGGGAGCGTTATATGAACACTGAAGCTTTCTTT. It codes for CASSSPRGGERYMNTEAFF. Variable domain in full (rest from reference TRBV19 and TRBJ1-1): DGGITQSPKYLFRKEGQNVTLSCEQNLNHDAMYWYRQDPGQGLRLIYYSQIVNDFQKGDIAEGYSVSREKKESFPLTVTSAQKNPTAFYLCASSSPRGGERYMNTEAFFGQGTRLTVV.

The chain is built from TRBV19 and TRBJ2-3, with no clear D. Trimming stripped 3 bases from V and 0 bases from J, with 13 bases between. Germline V gives CDR1 LNHDA, CDR2 SQIVND (reference sequence). The CDR3 runs to 16 residues. CDR3 loop: CASSISTVTSTDTQYF. CDR3 bases: TGTGCCAGTAGTATTTCCACAGTGACTAGCACAGATACGCAGTATTTT.

A note on this clonotype: Germline and junction disagree at one end, which may indicate a read error. V and J are TRBV19 and TRBJ1-1; D gene unclear. The CDR3 consists of 15 residues. CDR1 LNHDA and CDR2 SQIVND come from the germline V gene (reference sequence). The CDR3 sequence: CASMGLFGVNTKAFF. CDR3 bases: TGTGCCAGTATGGGTCTGTTCGGGGTGAACACTAAAGCTTTCTTT.

This clonotype has a count of ten or more. The genes are TRBV7-2 and TRBJ2-1, with unresolved D. Germline loops: CDR1 SGHTA, CDR2 FQGNSA. Trimming took off 2 bases at V and 5 bases at J, with 10 bases between the two ends. This CDR3 spans 14 amino acids. The DNA for the CDR3 is TGTGCCAGCAGCTTAAACGCTCGGAACAATGAGCAGTTCTTC. Encoded protein: CASSLNARNNEQFF.

This chain links TRBV27 with TRBJ1-1, with D hard to call. With 6 bases removed from V and 4 bases from J, the gap between germline ends came to 18 bases. The CDR3 extends over 15 amino acids. Per germline, CDR1 MNHEY and CDR2 SMNVEV (reference sequence). Here the CDR3 DNA reads TGTGCCAGCAGAATCCTGATGGACGGGAGCACTGAAGCTTTCTTT. It yields the protein CASRILMDGSTEAFF.